In this sample, the clone carrying this T cell receptor beta chain turned up a few times. The V gene's germline CDR1 is SGHRS and CDR2 YFSETQ. V lost 5 bases and J lost 5; bases outside the gene matches: 5. The CDR3 has 14 residues. Only in-frame clones appear in the TCRdb table, and some are missing; sequencing was by immunoSEQ multiplex PCR. The data show roughly 59,000 clones, 92% seen once. These data belong to a study of control samples from healthy donors and cancer patients. The origin of this receptor is a man aged 40-55 years with colorectal cancer. Sequencing was carried out using PBMCs. The chain links TRBV5-1 to TRBJ2-5; 11 bases fit TRBD2. CDR3 sequence (DNA): TGCGCCAGCAGTAGCGGGGGGGCCGGGGAGACCCAGTACTTC. It specifies CASSSGGAGETQYF.